This T cell receptor beta chain was identified during a study of blood T cell repertoires in COVID-19. Here immunoSEQ multiplex PCR was the method, and the copy in TCRdb shows in-frame clones only, minus some. The sample has approximately 50,000 clones; roughly 84% are singletons. V lost 4 bases and J 6 bases, leaving 12 bases between the germline ends. Germline loops: CDR1 LGHDT, CDR2 YNNKEL (reference sequence). The CDR3 sequence is 13 residues long. The sequencing sample was made of peripheral blood. The rearrangement joins TRBV3-1 (or the pseudogene TRBV3-2) to TRBJ1-1, with D possibly matching TRBD1 (5 bases). The clonotype comes from a man aged 45-65 years with active COVID-19. CDR3 DNA: TGTGCCAGCAGCCGAACAAAAGGGGCTGAAGCTTTCTTT. Its translation is CASSRTKGAEAFF.